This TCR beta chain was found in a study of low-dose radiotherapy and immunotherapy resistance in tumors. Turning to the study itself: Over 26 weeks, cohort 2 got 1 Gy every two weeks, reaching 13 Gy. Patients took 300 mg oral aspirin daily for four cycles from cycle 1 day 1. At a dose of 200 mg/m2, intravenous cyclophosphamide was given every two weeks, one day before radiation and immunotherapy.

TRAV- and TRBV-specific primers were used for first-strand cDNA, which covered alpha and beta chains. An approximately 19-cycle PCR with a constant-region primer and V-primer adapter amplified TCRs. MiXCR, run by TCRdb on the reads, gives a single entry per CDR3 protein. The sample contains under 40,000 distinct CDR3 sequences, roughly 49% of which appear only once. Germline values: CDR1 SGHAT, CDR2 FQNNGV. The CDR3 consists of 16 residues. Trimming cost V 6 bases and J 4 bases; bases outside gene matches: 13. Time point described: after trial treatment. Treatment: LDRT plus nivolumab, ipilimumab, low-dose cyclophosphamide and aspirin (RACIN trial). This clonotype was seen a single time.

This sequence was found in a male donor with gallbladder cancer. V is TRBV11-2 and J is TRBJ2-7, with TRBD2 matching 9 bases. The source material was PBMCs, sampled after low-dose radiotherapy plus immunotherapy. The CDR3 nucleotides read TGTGCCAGCAGTACATCCAGGGCTAGCGGGGTATACGAGCAGTACTTC. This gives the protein CASSTSRASGVYEQYF.